One sample yielded the 22 T cell receptor beta chains listed below, sequenced in a study of T cell repertoires in cytomegalovirus infection. One entry per CDR3 protein results from TCRdb running MiXCR on the reads. Among 250,000 to 300,000 distinct CDR3 sequences listed, about 23% were seen once. Sample: PBMCs. The receptors originated from a human donor in good health (CMV status not recorded). Some clones in this sample may be carry-over from other donors' samples.

This rearrangement joins TRBV2 to TRBJ1-2; 7 bases are shared with TRBD1. CDR1 and CDR2 (germline): SNHLY, FYNNEI. V dropped 6 bases and J dropped 4; count of bases not matched to a gene: 8. This CDR3 region has 14 residues. The CDR3 protein is CASRPSAGGYGYTF. CDR3 nucleotide sequence: TGTGCCAGCAGGCCGTCGGCAGGGGGCTATGGCTACACCTTC.

The chain has TRBV6-6 and TRBJ2-4; D is undetermined. CDR3 length: 13 amino acids. From germline, CDR1 is MNHNY and CDR2 SVGAGI (reference sequence). Trimming took 0 bases from V and 9 from J, leaving 9 bases between them. The CDR3 sequence: CASSYSPLGIQYF. In DNA, the CDR3 is TGTGCCAGCAGTTACTCCCCCTTAGGCATTCAGTACTTC.

This clonotype was counted between two and nine times. V usage is TRBV6-6 and J usage is TRBJ1-2; D may be TRBD1 (6 bases). V lost 6 bases to trimming and J lost 6 bases, with 20 bases between them. The CDR3 extends over 15 amino acids. Germline V gene sequence: CDR1 MNHNY, CDR2 SVGAGI (reference sequence). This CDR3 is CASRIRTRDIDGYTF. For the CDR3, the DNA is TGTGCCAGCAGGATCAGAACCAGGGACATCGATGGCTACACCTTC.

This clonotype was counted at least ten times. The rearrangement links TRBV28 to TRBJ2-2; possible D gene TRBD1, 6 bases. The germline gives CDR1 MDHEN, CDR2 SYDVKM. V gave up 4 bases and J gave up 5 bases, with 17 bases separating them. CDR3 length: 16 residues. CDR3 in amino acids: CASSSRQRGWTGELFF. The CDR3 bases are TGTGCCAGCAGTTCCCGACAGAGGGGGTGGACCGGGGAGCTGTTTTTT. Variable domain in full (rest from reference TRBV28 and TRBJ2-2): DVKVTQSSRYLVKRTGEKVFLECVQDMDHENMFWYRQDPGLGLRLIYFSYDVKMKEKGDIPEGYSVSREKKERFSLILESASTNQTSMYLCASSSRQRGWTGELFFGEGSRLTVL.

This clonotype occurred many times. The genes are TRBV19 and TRBJ2-3; a possible D gene is TRBD2 (5 bases). The CDR3 is 14 amino acids. Trimming left V 7 bases short and J 2 bases short, with 13 bases between. CDR1 is LNHDA and CDR2 is SQIVND in the germline V gene (reference sequence). In nucleotides, the CDR3 is TGTGCCAGTAACCCAGGACTGTACACAGATACGCAGTATTTT. It translates to CASNPGLYTDTQYF.

The rearrangement links TRBV5-6 to TRBJ2-5, with D perhaps TRBD1 or TRBD2 (5 bases each). The germline V and J ends were trimmed by 6 bases and 0 bases, with 12 bases remaining between them. The germline V gene encodes CDR1 SGHDT and CDR2 YYEEEE. The CDR3 totals 14 residues. The CDR3 nucleotides are TGTGCCAGCAATTCGGGGCTGTACCAAGAGACCCAGTACTTC. Translated: CASNSGLYQETQYF.

This clonotype has more than one count but fewer than ten. This rearrangement joins TRBV28 to TRBJ2-7; weak D call: TRBD2 (6 bases). Trimming removed 5 bases at V and 4 bases at J, with 15 bases between. The CDR3 has 14 amino acids. Germline V gene sequence: CDR1 MDHEN, CDR2 SYDVKM. The CDR3, as DNA: TGTGCCAGCAGTCCGCCCGGGGGTGGGTACGAGCAGTACTTC. Amino acid sequence: CASSPPGGGYEQYF.

The gene calls are TRBV20-1 and TRBJ2-5; D perhaps matches TRBD1 (6 bases). Germline V gene sequence: CDR1 DFQATT, CDR2 SNEGSKA (reference sequence). V lost 4 bases and J 2 bases, leaving 11 bases between the germline ends. The CDR3 runs to 13 residues. The CDR3 nucleotides are TGCAGTGCTATTAGACAGGCTCAAGAGACCCAGTACTTC. Amino acids: CSAIRQAQETQYF.

Ten or more counts support this clonotype. The chain couples TRBV7-2 to TRBJ1-2; 8 nucleotides line up with TRBD1. The CDR3 has 14 amino acids. V was clipped by 1 base and J by 7 bases; unmatched bases: 5. CDR1 is SGHTA and CDR2 is FQGNSA in the germline V gene. CDR3 DNA sequence: TGTGCCAGCAGCTTAGGGACAGGGTGGGGTGGCTACACCTTC. It translates to CASSLGTGWGGYTF.

The V call is TRBV2, the J call TRBJ1-1; D gene unclear. Germline assignment: CDR1 SNHLY and CDR2 FYNNEI. V lost 3 bases and J lost 3, with 8 bases in between. The CDR3 consists of 13 residues. CDR3: CASSEQRDTEAFF. In nucleotides, the CDR3 is TGTGCCAGCAGTGAGCAGAGGGACACTGAAGCTTTCTTT.

This clonotype was found many times. The gene calls are TRBV20-1 and TRBJ2-3; a possible D gene is TRBD2 (6 bases). CDR3 length: 15 amino acids. The germline V gene encodes CDR1 DFQATT and CDR2 SNEGSKA (reference sequence). Between the trimmed V and J ends, which lost 3 bases and 8 bases, there was a span of 21 bases. The CDR3 sequence is CSASLGGKGGGTQYF. The CDR3 coding sequence is TGCAGTGCTAGTCTGGGCGGGAAAGGAGGAGGTACGCAGTATTTT.

This clonotype has at least ten counts. The genes are TRBV7-2 and TRBJ2-7; 12 bases are shared with TRBD2. Per germline, CDR1 SGHTA and CDR2 FQGNSA. The CDR3 is 15 residues long. V lost 3 bases, J lost 4 bases, and 4 bases stayed unmatched. DNA for the CDR3: TGTGCCAGCAGCTTGGGGACTAGCGGGCTATACGAGCAGTACTTC. Protein product: CASSLGTSGLYEQYF.

The chain combines TRBV2 with TRBJ2-7, with D tentatively TRBD2 (5 bases). CDR3 length equals 15 residues. The V end lost 6 bases, the J end lost 2 bases, and 17 bases lay between the germline ends. Per the germline V gene, CDR1 is SNHLY and CDR2 is FYNNEI. In nucleotides, the CDR3 is TGTGCCAGCAGCGAGACTCCGGGATTAACCTACGAGCAGTACTTC. Its translation is CASSETPGLTYEQYF.

V is TRBV6-2 or TRBV6-3 and J is TRBJ2-7, with unresolved D. This CDR3 has 14 amino acids. Trimming stripped 0 bases from V and 4 bases from J, with 10 bases between. The germline V gene encodes CDR1 MNHEY and CDR2 SVGEGT. The CDR3 bases are TGTGCCAGCAGTTACTCATGGACGGCTTACGAGCAGTACTTC. It translates to CASSYSWTAYEQYF.

There are many counts of this clonotype. The chain links TRBV7-8 to TRBJ2-3, with 7 bases aligning to TRBD2. This CDR3 is built from 16 residues. J lost 6 bases, V lost 0 bases, and 9 bases had no gene match. Germline V gene sequence: CDR1 SGHVS, CDR2 FQNEAQ. The CDR3 sequence: CASSLAPAGDGDTQYF. The CDR3 coding sequence is TGTGCCAGCAGCTTAGCGCCCGCGGGAGACGGGGATACGCAGTATTTT.

This clonotype occurred many times. The rearrangement joins TRBV7-2 to TRBJ2-3; D unclear. V shed 8 bases and J shed 2 bases, with 5 bases lying between them. The CDR3 totals 11 residues. Germline loops: CDR1 SGHTA, CDR2 FQGNSA. Written as DNA, the CDR3 is TGTGCCAGCCGGAACACAGATACGCAGTATTTT. Translating gives CASRNTDTQYF.

This clonotype has more than one count but fewer than ten. The chain recombines TRBV29-1 with TRBJ1-1; 8 nucleotides line up with TRBD1. The CDR3 is 13 amino acids. After removal of 7 bases from V and 1 base from J, the junction contained 5 bases not matched to a gene. Germline CDR1 and CDR2: SQVTM and ANQGSEA. CDR3 amino acids: CSASGQANTEAFF. DNA for the CDR3: TGCAGCGCCTCGGGACAGGCGAACACTGAAGCTTTCTTT.

This clonotype was seen a handful of times. The chain links TRBV11-2 to TRBJ1-1; no firm D call. Germline V gene sequence: CDR1 SGHAT, CDR2 FQNNGV. CDR3 length: 15 amino acids. V lost 1 base to trimming and J lost 4 bases, with 13 bases between them. CDR3 sequence reads: CASSLGVRVSTEAFF. The CDR3 bases are TGTGCCAGCAGCTTAGGGGTAAGGGTGAGCACTGAAGCTTTCTTT.

This clonotype has a count of ten or more. This CDR3 reads CASSRPRPDRGRTGELFF. The CDR3 DNA reads as TGTGCCAGCAGCCGACCCCGACCCGACAGGGGGCGGACCGGGGAGCTGTTTTTT. The chain combines TRBV11-2 with TRBJ2-2; 10 nucleotides align to TRBD1. Germline V CDR1 and CDR2: SGHAT, FQNNGV. CDR3 size: 18 residues. V shed 5 bases, J shed 5 bases, and the junction held 14 bases outside the gene matches.

At least ten counts were recorded for this clonotype. The V call is TRBV6-6, the J call TRBJ2-1; D remains unclear. Germline V gives CDR1 MNHNY, CDR2 SVGAGI (reference sequence). Deletions cut 6 bases from V and 9 bases from J, with 18 bases between. The CDR3 runs 14 residues. CDR3 amino acids: CASSSSLASREQFF. DNA for the CDR3: TGTGCCAGCAGCTCCTCGTTGGCCTCCCGTGAGCAGTTCTTC.

This clonotype was counted ten times or more. The chain is built from TRBV7-2 and TRBJ2-3, with 7 bases matching TRBD2. This CDR3 region has 16 residues. Germline CDR1 and CDR2: SGHTA and FQGNSA. V shed 3 bases and J 2 bases; nucleotides not matched to a gene: 8. The CDR3 nucleotides read TGTGCCAGCAGCTTCGACGCGACTAGCTACACAGATACGCAGTATTTT. As protein: CASSFDATSYTDTQYF.

The rearrangement uses TRBV29-1 and TRBJ1-5; weak D call: TRBD1 (6 bases). Germline CDR1 is SQVTM and CDR2 is ANQGSEA. The CDR3 is made up of 15 amino acids. The V end was cut by 6 bases, the J end by 2 bases, with 17 bases between. CDR3 bases: TGCAGCGTGACAACAGGGCTGCGTGGCAATCAGCCCCAGCATTTT. It encodes CSVTTGLRGNQPQHF.